This entry features one TCR beta chain sequence. This clonotype was counted between two and nine times. Its antigen has not been determined. Per-nucleotide qualities are absent, and no much larger clonotype sits a single base away. Every donor in the study was a healthy Caucasian. The twin cohort consisted of three pairs of female monozygotic twins, all aged roughly 18 to 29 years. Positive isolation kits from Invitrogen were used to isolate CD4+ and CD8+ T cell populations. The sample comes from a study of identical twins (dated by TCRdb to about 2016). Regarding the research as a whole: To test whether fetal clonotypes persist, this study deep-sequenced TCR alpha and beta repertoires from monozygotic twins, from unrelated adults of various ages, and from cord blood. Replicate twin experiments were performed at different times using different library preparation protocols to rule out contamination. Broad study findings and their caveats: Invariant T cells such as MAIT and iNKT could partly confound zero-insertion analyses, though diverse VJ usage argued against this for most clonotypes. Because the same donors could not be followed over many years, the conclusions relied on cross-sectional statistical analysis. In monozygotic twins, out-of-frame TCR alpha sharing was systematically underestimated by recombination models, although the models agreed with sharing between unrelated individuals. Compared with coincidental sharing between unrelated individuals, an excess of low generation-probability sequences was observed among out-of-frame TCR alpha sequences shared between twins. In beta out-of-frame sequences, excess twin sharing was weaker, because having fewer shared sequences lowered the signal-to-noise ratio. Abundant cord blood beta clonotypes carried fewer insertions; young adult naive repertoires showed a weaker similar trend, while memory repertoires showed none.

CDR1 and CDR2 are drawn from the germline V gene (reference sequence): GTSNPN, SVGIG. After removal of 2 bases from V and 6 bases from J, the junction retains 5 bases not matched to a gene. From its cysteine to its phenylalanine, the CDR3 spans 14 amino acids. The DNA shown is the 42-base CDR3, in frame from base 1. The library was produced with 5' RACE. Sequencing was carried out with an Illumina HiSeq 2000. Template switching added a universal primer binding site, and the final cDNA carried a unique molecular identifier that allowed TCR cDNA molecules to be counted accurately. First-strand cDNA for TCR alpha and beta chains was synthesized from specific primers in the conserved constant-segment region. To control for contamination, every cDNA library carried two barcodes: a SMART-Mk sample barcode plus Illumina barcodes. TruSeq adapter sequences, together with Illumina sample barcodes, were added in two successive PCR steps. The TCR alpha and beta cDNA libraries were sequenced on the Illumina HiSeq platform using custom primers. The authors' pipeline ran thus. MiGEC processed the raw reads to extract unique molecular identifiers, while MiXCR was used to determine the CDR3 positions. For each individual, recombination models were inferred using an EM algorithm with the repgenHMM and IGoR tools. Shared clonotypes were analyzed with the tcR package in R, and sharing was normalized by the product of cloneset sizes. To study raw recombination free of thymic and clonal selection effects, out-of-frame nonproductive sequences were analyzed. The public reads were reprocessed in TCRdb via fastp at Q25 and MiXCR, keeping in-frame beta chains. Rows are combined by CDR3 protein, so each entry shows the most common genes and DNA. The V and J calls come from TCRdb's annotation, not from the publication. This sample is represented by 520,000 or so distinct CDR3 sequences; about 20% of them were singletons. The ten largest clones take up about 0.91% of the sample.

The same data also went into a second study, on T cells expressing NK-cell markers. Per the second study: Three sorted T-cell subsets (CD3+CD56+NKG2C+, CD3+CD56+NKG2C- and CD3+CD56-NKG2C+) from under ten donors had their TCR beta-chain repertoires profiled. Seven of the eight sequenced donors were HCMV-seropositive and one was HCMV-seronegative. To restrict sorting to alphabetaTCR-expressing T cells, an anti-gammadeltaTCR antibody was added in several experiments. For 5 or 6 donors, the dominant CD3+CD56+NKG2C+ clonotypes were among the top 10 CD8+ clonotypes and accounted for roughly 1.0-8% of CD8+ T cells. Those dominant clonotypes were again the most abundant among CD3+CD56-NKG2C+ cells in a handful of donors, at roughly 25-60.1%. Whether the expanded NKG2C-expressing T cell clones were specific for HCMV antigens remained unclear. Randomly selected healthy volunteers, three men and five women, were used as the eight sequenced donors. To determine HCMV serostatus, a commercial ELISA kit was used to detect HCMV-specific IgG in serum. MIGEC handled demultiplexing of the reads and grouping by UMI, while MiTCR was used to assemble and quantify clonotypes. To exclude erroneous sequences, any TCR cDNA sequence not supported by at least two reads was discarded. The tcR package was used for downstream repertoire analysis, with clonotypes matched between fractions based on CDR3 nucleotide sequence plus V segment. VDJmatch was used to annotate antigen specificity against VDJdb, with one amino acid substitution allowed in CDR3.

Recombination connected TRBV30 to TRBJ2-1; 9 bases in the junction line up with TRBD2. Sequencing was done on a sample of CD4+ T cells sorted from blood. The receptor was isolated from a woman aged 18 to 35 in good health. The CDR3 corresponds to CAWSLGLASNEQFF. DNA sequence: TGTGCCTGGAGTCTGGGACTAGCCTCCAATGAGCAGTTCTTC.